A single sample is the source of the 20 T cell receptor beta chains below, sequenced in a study of molecular identifiers for immune sequencing clone quantification. MiXCR was run by TCRdb on the PCR reads, yielding one entry per CDR3 protein. The sample shows about 320,000 distinct CDR3 sequences, about a fifth of them seen only once. What was sequenced was naive CD8+ T cells from blood, with Jurkat cell RNA spiked in. Subset here: FACS-sorted CD8+CD4-CCR7+CD45RA+ naive T cells. Every receptor here comes from a human donor in good health. Some libraries in this study had Jurkat cell RNA spiked in.

The DNA of the CDR3 is TGCAGCGTTGAAGATATGGGGTACAATGAGCAGTTCTTC. It yields the protein CSVEDMGYNEQFF. The chain carries TRBV29-1 and TRBJ2-1, with D hard to call. Trimming took 0 bases from V and 4 from J, leaving 7 bases between them. CDR3 length equals 13 residues. The V gene's germline CDR1 is SQVTM and CDR2 ANQGSEA.

This clonotype was recorded many times. This chain connects TRBV4-3 to TRBJ1-1; D might be TRBD1 (5 bases). The CDR3 runs to 16 residues. CDR1 and CDR2 (germline): LGHNA, YSLEER. V shed 0 bases and J shed 8 bases, with 19 bases lying between them. CDR3 sequence: CASSQDGEQGSHEAFF. The CDR3 DNA reads TGCGCCAGCAGCCAAGACGGGGAGCAGGGCAGTCACGAAGCTTTCTTT.

This clonotype showed up many times. The V gene is TRBV5-1, the J gene TRBJ2-2, with D perhaps matching TRBD2 (6 bases). V lost 1 base, J lost 2 bases, and 9 bases lay in between. CDR3 length equals 15 residues. Germline V CDR1 and CDR2: SGHRS, YFSETQ. The CDR3 sequence: CASSLRRDNTGELFF. For the CDR3, the DNA is TGCGCCAGCAGCTTGAGGCGGGATAACACCGGGGAGCTGTTTTTT.

As regards this clonotype: Just one base apart from a much larger clone, this may be a read error. V usage is TRBV29-1 and J usage is TRBJ2-1; 9 positions agree with TRBD2. This CDR3 comprises 14 residues. Germline V lookup: CDR1 SQVTM, CDR2 ANQGSEA. V dropped 6 bases and J dropped 6; count of bases not matched to a gene: 9. The CDR3 region is CSVEREANCNEQFF. DNA for the CDR3: TGCAGCGTGGAGCGGGAGGCTAACTGCAATGAGCAGTTCTTC.

This chain links TRBV6-2 or TRBV6-3 with TRBJ1-2; TRBD1 aligns across 10 bases. Germline V lookup: CDR1 MNHEY, CDR2 SVGEGT. Trimming at V came to 4 bases and at J to 3 bases, leaving 5 bases not matched to a gene. The CDR3 contains 15 residues. For the CDR3, the DNA is TGTGCCAGCAGTTCTGAGACAGGGGGCGACTATGGCTACACCTTC. Its protein product is CASSSETGGDYGYTF.

In its sample, this clonotype was seen many times. The chain uses TRBV12-3 or TRBV12-4 and TRBJ1-5; a possible D gene is TRBD1 (5 bases). This CDR3 has 15 amino acids. Trimming left V 1 base short and J 8 bases short, with 15 bases between. The CDR3 region has the DNA TGTGCCAGCAGTTTAGGGGGGGGATCCGGGAAGCCCCAGCATTTT. It is translated as CASSLGGGSGKPQHF.

This clonotype was seen many times. The CDR3 DNA reads TGTGCCAGCAGTTTATCGGGGAGGGCAGATACGCAGTATTTT. Translated: CASSLSGRADTQYF. The V and J genes are TRBV12-3 or TRBV12-4 and TRBJ2-3; 7 nucleotides match TRBD2. V dropped 2 bases and J dropped 4; count of bases not matched to a gene: 3. There are 14 residues in the CDR3.

This clonotype was recorded at least ten times. The rearrangement links TRBV12-3 or TRBV12-4 to TRBJ2-7; a weak D match, TRBD1 (5 bases). The CDR3 extends over 13 amino acids. The V and J ends lost 6 bases and 6 bases respectively, with 15 bases between them. Here the CDR3 DNA reads TGTGCCAGCAGCATTGCCAGGGCTCTCGAGCAGTACTTC. Translated, it gives CASSIARALEQYF.

About this clonotype itself: A single base separates this from a much larger clone, so it may be a read error. The chain employs TRBV30 and TRBJ2-7; D may be TRBD2 (5 bases). Germline CDR1 and CDR2: GTSNPN and SVGIG (reference sequence). This CDR3 has 11 amino acids. CDR3: CAWSAGLEQHF. The DNA of the CDR3 is TGTGCCTGGAGTGCGGGGTTAGAGCAGCACTTC.

This clonotype occurred many times. The chain employs TRBV6-2 or TRBV6-3 and TRBJ1-5, with unresolved D. The V gene lost 2 bases and the J gene lost 5 bases, with 7 bases spanning the gap. The length of the CDR3 is 13 residues. Germline CDR1 is MNHEY and CDR2 is SVGEGT. The CDR3 loop is CASSYGMDQPQHF. In DNA form, the CDR3 reads TGTGCCAGCAGTTACGGCATGGATCAGCCCCAGCATTTT.

In regard to this clonotype: A read error may explain this, as a much larger clone is one base away. The chain carries TRBV19 and TRBJ1-1, with D unresolved. Germline V CDR1 and CDR2: LNHDA, SQIVND (reference sequence). The CDR3 covers 11 residues. The ends were cut back, 8 bases at V and 4 bases at J, with 8 bases in the middle. CDR3 residues: CASALCTEAFF. DNA of the CDR3: TGTGCCAGTGCCTTGTGCACTGAAGCTTTCTTT.

This clonotype was detected ten times or more. V usage is TRBV6-6 and J usage is TRBJ2-6; possibly TRBD1 or TRBD2 for D (5 bases each). CDR3 size: 21 residues. Per germline, CDR1 MNHNY and CDR2 SVGAGI (reference sequence). V dropped 6 bases and J dropped 0 bases, with 27 bases sitting between them. The CDR3 nucleotides are TGTGCCAGCAGCAAAGCGGCGTCGGGACGGATAACTCTCTCTGGGGCCAACGTCCTGACTTTC. Translation gives CASSKAASGRITLSGANVLTF.

This clonotype was counted ten times or more. V usage is TRBV6-7 and J usage is TRBJ2-4; TRBD2 agrees at 10 bases. TRBV6-7 is placed among ORFs of uncertain function. The CDR3 is made up of 15 amino acids. J gave up 0 bases and V 7 bases, and 3 bases lay outside the gene matches. CDR3 sequence (DNA): TGTGCCAGCAACCTAGCGGGAGTAGCCAAAAACATTCAGTACTTC. Protein: CASNLAGVAKNIQYF.

This clonotype occurred a few times. This chain connects TRBV9 to TRBJ2-7, with TRBD2 identical over 9 bases. Germline values: CDR1 SGDLS, CDR2 YYNGEE. This CDR3 comprises 16 residues. With 0 bases clipped from V and 0 bases from J, the junction kept 4 bases outside the gene matches. CDR3 sequence: CASSVGSGGLSYEQYF. CDR3 coding DNA: TGTGCCAGCAGCGTAGGTAGCGGGGGTCTCTCCTACGAGCAGTACTTC.

This clonotype was observed a few times. V gene TRBV11-2 combines with J gene TRBJ2-1; no clear D gene. This CDR3 comprises 13 residues. V lost 2 bases and J 3 bases, leaving 5 bases between the germline ends. CDR1 SGHAT and CDR2 FQNNGV come from the germline V gene. CDR3 nucleotides: TGTGCCAGCAGCTTAAGACTCTACAATGAGCAGTTCTTC. Protein sequence: CASSLRLYNEQFF. The whole variable domain, filled in from reference TRBV11-2 and TRBJ2-1, reads EAGVAQSPRYKIIEKRQSVAFWCNPISGHATLYWYQQILGQGPKLLIQFQNNGVVDDSQLPKDRFSAERLKGVDSTLKIQPAKLEDSAVYLCASSLRLYNEQFFGPGTRLTVL.

The rearrangement joins TRBV6-5 to TRBJ2-5; 8 positions match TRBD1. The CDR3 sequence is 18 residues long. The germline gives CDR1 MNHEY, CDR2 SVGAGI. V gave up 3 bases and J gave up 9 bases; unmatched junction bases: 21. CDR3 DNA sequence: TGTGCCAGCAGTTATATCGTCGGGTCAGGGGGCTCTATTGAGGCCCAGTACTTC. Encoded protein: CASSYIVGSGGSIEAQYF.

This clonotype was detected ten times or more. The V gene is TRBV5-1, the J gene TRBJ1-6; D perhaps matches TRBD1 (6 bases). The germline V and J ends were trimmed by 4 bases and 4 bases, with 12 bases remaining between them. This CDR3 has 15 amino acids. Germline lookup yields CDR1 SGHRS and CDR2 YFSETQ. The CDR3 loop is CASSTTGQYNSPLHF. CDR3 coding DNA: TGCGCCAGCAGCACAACTGGACAGTATAATTCACCCCTCCACTTT. Full variable domain (rest looked up from reference TRBV5-1 and TRBJ1-6): KAGVTQTPRYLIKTRGQQVTLSCSPISGHRSVSWYQQTPGQGLQFLFEYFSETQRNKGNFPGRFSGRQFSNSRSEMNVSTLELGDSALYLCASSTTGQYNSPLHFGNGTRLTVT.

In the case of this clonotype: A much bigger clone sits one base away, suggesting this may be a read error. V is TRBV12-3 or TRBV12-4 and J is TRBJ2-3, with D possibly being TRBD1 or TRBD2 (6 bases each). This CDR3 has 15 amino acids. In DNA, the CDR3 is TGTGCCAGCAACAGGGACTCTTCTAGCACAGGTACGCAGTATTTT. Its translation: CASNRDSSSTGTQYF.

This clonotype was seen at least ten times. The chain joins TRBV7-9 to TRBJ2-7; perhaps TRBD1 as D (5 bases). Germline lookup yields CDR1 SEHNR and CDR2 FQNEAQ (reference sequence). The CDR3 has 13 residues. Trimming cost V 1 base and J 4 bases, with 8 bases left between them. The CDR3 reads CASSLVGRYEQYF. The DNA of the CDR3 is TGTGCCAGCAGCTTAGTGGGGCGGTACGAGCAGTACTTC.

The chain joins TRBV20-1 to TRBJ2-2, with TRBD2 matching over 11 bases. CDR1 is DFQATT and CDR2 is SNEGSKA in the germline V gene (reference sequence). V lost 5 bases to trimming and J lost 8 bases; unmatched junction nucleotides: 10. The CDR3 length is 15 residues. Here the CDR3 DNA reads TGCAGTGCTGTCATCTTGACTAGCGGGGCGGGGGAGCTGTTTTTT. Its protein is CSAVILTSGAGELFF.